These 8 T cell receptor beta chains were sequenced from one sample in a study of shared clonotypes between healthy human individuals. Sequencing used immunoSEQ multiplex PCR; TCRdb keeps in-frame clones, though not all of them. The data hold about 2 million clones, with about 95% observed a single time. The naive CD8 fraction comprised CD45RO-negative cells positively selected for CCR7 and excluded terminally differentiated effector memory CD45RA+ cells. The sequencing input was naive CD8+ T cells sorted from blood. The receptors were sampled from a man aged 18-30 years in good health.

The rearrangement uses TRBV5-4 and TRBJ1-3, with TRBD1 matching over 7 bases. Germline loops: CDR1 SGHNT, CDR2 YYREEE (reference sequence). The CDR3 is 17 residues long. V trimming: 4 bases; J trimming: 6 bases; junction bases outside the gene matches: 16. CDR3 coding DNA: TGTGCCAGCAGCCCACCACCGGGACAGTTTCCACCAAACACCATATATTTT. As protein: CASSPPPGQFPPNTIYF.

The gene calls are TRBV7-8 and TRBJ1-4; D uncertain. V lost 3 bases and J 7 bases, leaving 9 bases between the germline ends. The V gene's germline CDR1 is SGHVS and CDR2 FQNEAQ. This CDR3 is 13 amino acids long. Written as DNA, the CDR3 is TGTGCCAGCAGCTTTAGAGGAGGTGAAAAACTGTTTTTT. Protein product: CASSFRGGEKLFF.

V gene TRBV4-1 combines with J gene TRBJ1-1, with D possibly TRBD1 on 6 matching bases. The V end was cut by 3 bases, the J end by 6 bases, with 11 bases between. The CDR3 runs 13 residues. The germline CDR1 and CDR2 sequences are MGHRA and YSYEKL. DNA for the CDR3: TGCGCCAGCAGCCAGGGGGCAGGGGCTGAAGCTTTCTTT. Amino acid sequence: CASSQGAGAEAFF.

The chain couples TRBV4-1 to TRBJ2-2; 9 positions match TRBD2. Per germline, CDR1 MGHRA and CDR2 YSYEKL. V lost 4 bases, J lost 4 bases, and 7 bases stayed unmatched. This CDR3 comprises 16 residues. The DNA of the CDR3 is TGCGCCAGCAGCCTTATGGGACTAGCAGCCACCGGGGAGCTGTTTTTT. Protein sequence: CASSLMGLAATGELFF.

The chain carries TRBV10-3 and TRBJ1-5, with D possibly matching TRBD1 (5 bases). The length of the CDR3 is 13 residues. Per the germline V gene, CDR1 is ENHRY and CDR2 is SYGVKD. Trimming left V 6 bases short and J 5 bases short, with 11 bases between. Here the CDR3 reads CAISQAGDQPQHF. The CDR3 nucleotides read TGTGCCATCAGCCAGGCGGGGGATCAGCCCCAGCATTTT.

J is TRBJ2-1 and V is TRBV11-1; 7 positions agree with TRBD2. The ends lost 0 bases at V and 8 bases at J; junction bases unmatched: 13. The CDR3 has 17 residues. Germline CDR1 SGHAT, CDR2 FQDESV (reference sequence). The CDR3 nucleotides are TGTGCCAGCAGCTTAGCGGCGGGACTAACCTCCCCCCATGAGCAGTTCTTC. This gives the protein CASSLAAGLTSPHEQFF.

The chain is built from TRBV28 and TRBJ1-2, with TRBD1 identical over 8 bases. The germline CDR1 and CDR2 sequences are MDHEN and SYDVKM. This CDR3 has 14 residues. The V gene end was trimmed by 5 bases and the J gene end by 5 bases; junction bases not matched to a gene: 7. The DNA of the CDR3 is TGTGCCAGCAGTCAGGACAGGGCTAGTTATGGCTACACCTTC. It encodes CASSQDRASYGYTF.

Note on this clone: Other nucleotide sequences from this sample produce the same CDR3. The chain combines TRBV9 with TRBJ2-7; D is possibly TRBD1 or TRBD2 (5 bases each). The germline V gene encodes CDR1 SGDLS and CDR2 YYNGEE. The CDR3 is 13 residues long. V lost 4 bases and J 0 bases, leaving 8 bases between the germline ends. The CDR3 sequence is CASSRGDSYEQYF. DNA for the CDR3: TGTGCCAGCAGCCGAGGGGACTCCTACGAGCAGTACTTC.